This TCR beta chain is drawn from a study of blood T cells in healthy people across ages. The authors isolated at least 7 million PBMCs per sample. This clonotype came up a few times. Trimming cost V 2 bases and J 6 bases, with 13 bases left between them. This CDR3 contains 14 residues. Germline assignment: CDR1 SNHLY and CDR2 FYNNEI. A sample-barcoded 5' primer and a J-beta primer mix were used in a second PCR of roughly 7 to 11 cycles. Every sample returned 2.5 million or more CDR3-containing paired-end reads. TCRdb processed the 5' RACE reads anew with MiXCR; each CDR3 protein has one entry. The sample shows 1 million to 1.2 million distinct CDR3 sequences, around two fifths of them seen only once.

Source material: blood. The rearrangement joins TRBV2 to TRBJ1-2; D is uncertain. This TCR came from a man between 18 and 35 years old in good health. In DNA, the CDR3 is TGTGCCAGCAGTGAAACCGGGATAGCCCATGGCTACACCTTC. Translated, it gives CASSETGIAHGYTF.